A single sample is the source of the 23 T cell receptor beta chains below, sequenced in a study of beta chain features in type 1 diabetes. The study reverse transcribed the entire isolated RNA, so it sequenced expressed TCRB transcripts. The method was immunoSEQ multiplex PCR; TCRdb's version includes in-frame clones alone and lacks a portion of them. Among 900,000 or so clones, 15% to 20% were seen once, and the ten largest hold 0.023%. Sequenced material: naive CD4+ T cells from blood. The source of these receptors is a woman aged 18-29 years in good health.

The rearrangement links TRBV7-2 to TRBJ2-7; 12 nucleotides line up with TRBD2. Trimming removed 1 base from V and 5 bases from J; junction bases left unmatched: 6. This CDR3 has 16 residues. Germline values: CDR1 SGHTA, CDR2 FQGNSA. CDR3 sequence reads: CASSLGGTSGPNEQYF. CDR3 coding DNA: TGTGCCAGCAGCTTAGGCGGGACTAGCGGGCCAAACGAGCAGTACTTC.

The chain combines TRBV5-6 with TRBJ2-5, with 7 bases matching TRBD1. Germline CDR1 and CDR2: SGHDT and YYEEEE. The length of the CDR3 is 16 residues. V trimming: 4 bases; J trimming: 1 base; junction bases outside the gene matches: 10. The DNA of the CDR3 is TGTGCCAGCAGCATGACCGGGACAGAGGTCCAAGAGACCCAGTACTTC. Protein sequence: CASSMTGTEVQETQYF.

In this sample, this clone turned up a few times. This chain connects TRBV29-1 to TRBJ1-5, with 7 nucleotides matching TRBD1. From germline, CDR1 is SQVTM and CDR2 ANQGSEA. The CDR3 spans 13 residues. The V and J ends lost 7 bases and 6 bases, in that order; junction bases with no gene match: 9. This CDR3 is CSGSTGAPQPQHF. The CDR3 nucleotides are TGCAGCGGCAGTACAGGGGCCCCTCAGCCCCAGCATTTT.

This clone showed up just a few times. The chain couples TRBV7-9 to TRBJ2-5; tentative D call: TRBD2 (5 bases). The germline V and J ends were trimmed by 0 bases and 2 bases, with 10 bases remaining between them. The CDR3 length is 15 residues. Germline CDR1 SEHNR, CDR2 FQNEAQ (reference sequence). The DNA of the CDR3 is TGTGCCAGCAGCTTAGCGCTAGCAGCTCAAGAGACCCAGTACTTC. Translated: CASSLALAAQETQYF.

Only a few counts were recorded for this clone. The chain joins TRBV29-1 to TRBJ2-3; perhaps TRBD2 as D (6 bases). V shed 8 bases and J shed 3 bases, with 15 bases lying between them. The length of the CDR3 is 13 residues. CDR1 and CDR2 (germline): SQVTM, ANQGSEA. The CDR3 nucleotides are TGCAGCTTGGAGGTCGCGGGAACAGATACGCAGTATTTT. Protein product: CSLEVAGTDTQYF.

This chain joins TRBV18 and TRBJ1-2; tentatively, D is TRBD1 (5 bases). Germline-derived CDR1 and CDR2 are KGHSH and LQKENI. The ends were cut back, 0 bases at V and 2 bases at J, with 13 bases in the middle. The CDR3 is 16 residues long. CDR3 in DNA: TGTGCCAGCTCACCACCCATGCCGGGGCCGAACTATGGCTACACCTTC. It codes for CASSPPMPGPNYGYTF.

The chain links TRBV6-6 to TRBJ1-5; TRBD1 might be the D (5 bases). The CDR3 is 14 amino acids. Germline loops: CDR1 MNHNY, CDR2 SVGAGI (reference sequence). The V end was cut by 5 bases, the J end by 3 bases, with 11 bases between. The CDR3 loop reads CASSQGAHNQPQHF. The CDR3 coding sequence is TGTGCCAGCAGTCAAGGGGCCCACAATCAGCCCCAGCATTTT.

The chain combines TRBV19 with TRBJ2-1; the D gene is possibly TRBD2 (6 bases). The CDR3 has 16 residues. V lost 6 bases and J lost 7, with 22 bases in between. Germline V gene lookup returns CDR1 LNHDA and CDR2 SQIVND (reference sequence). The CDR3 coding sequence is TGTGCCAGTAGCGACCGAGTGGGAGGTCGGTATAATGAGCAGTTCTTC. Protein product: CASSDRVGGRYNEQFF.

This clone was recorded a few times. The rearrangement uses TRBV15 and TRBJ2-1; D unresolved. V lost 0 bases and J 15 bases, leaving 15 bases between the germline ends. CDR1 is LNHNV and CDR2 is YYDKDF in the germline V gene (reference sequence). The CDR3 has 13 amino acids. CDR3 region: CATSRDFSDPGFF. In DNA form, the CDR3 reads TGTGCCACCAGCAGAGATTTTTCGGACCCGGGGTTCTTC.

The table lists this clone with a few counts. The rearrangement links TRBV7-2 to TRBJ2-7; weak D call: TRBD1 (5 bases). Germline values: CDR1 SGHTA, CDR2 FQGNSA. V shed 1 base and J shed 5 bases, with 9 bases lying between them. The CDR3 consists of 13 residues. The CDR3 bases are TGTGCCAGCAGCTTAGGATCGGACAACGAGCAGTACTTC. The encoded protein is CASSLGSDNEQYF.

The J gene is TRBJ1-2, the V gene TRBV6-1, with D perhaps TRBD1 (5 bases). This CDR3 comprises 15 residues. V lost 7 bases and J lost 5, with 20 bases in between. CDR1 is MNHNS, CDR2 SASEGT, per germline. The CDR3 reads CASTERTSQGYGYTF. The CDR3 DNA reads TGTGCCAGCACCGAAAGGACATCCCAAGGATATGGCTACACCTTC.

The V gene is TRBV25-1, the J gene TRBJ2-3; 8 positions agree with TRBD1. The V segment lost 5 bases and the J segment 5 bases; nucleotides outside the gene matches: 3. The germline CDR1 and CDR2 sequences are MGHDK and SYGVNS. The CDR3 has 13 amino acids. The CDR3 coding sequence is TGTGCCAGCAGTTTTACAGGGGGAGATACGCAGTATTTT. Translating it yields CASSFTGGDTQYF.

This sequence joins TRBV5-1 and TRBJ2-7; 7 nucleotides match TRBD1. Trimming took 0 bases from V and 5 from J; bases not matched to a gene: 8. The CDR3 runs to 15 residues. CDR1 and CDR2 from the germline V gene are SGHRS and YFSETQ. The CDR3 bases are TGCGCCAGCAGCTTGGCTCCAGGGGGTGTCAACGAGCAGTACTTC. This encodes CASSLAPGGVNEQYF.

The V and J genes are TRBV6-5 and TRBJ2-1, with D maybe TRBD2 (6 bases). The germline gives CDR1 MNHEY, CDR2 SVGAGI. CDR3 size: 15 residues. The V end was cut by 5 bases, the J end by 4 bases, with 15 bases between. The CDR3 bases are TGTGCCAGCAGTAACCGGGACTGGCTATACAATGAGCAGTTCTTC. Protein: CASSNRDWLYNEQFF.

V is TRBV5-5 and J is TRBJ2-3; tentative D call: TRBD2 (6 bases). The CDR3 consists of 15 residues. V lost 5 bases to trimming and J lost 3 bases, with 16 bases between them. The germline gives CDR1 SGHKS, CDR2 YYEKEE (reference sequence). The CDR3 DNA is TGTGCCAGCAGACCCTCGGGAGTAGGTACAGATACGCAGTATTTT. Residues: CASRPSGVGTDTQYF.

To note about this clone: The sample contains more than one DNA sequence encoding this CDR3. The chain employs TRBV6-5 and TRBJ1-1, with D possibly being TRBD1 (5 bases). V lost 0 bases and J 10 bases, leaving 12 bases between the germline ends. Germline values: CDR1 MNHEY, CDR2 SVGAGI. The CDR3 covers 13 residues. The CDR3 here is CASSYSMGGGAFF. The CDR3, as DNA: TGTGCCAGCAGTTACTCGATGGGGGGTGGAGCTTTCTTT.

The CDR3 sequence is CAISDPGRASTDTQYF. The DNA of the CDR3 is TGTGCCATCAGTGATCCCGGGAGGGCGAGCACAGATACGCAGTATTTT. The V call is TRBV10-3, the J call TRBJ2-3, with 8 bases fitting TRBD2. The trim removed 3 bases at V and 0 bases at J, leaving 5 bases unmatched. The V gene's germline CDR1 is ENHRY and CDR2 SYGVKD. CDR3 length equals 16 residues.

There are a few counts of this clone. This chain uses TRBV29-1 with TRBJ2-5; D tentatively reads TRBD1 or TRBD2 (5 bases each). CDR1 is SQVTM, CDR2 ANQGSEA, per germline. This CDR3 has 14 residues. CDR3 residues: CCIRRRSWGETQYF. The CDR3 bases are TGCTGCATTCGTCGCAGAAGCTGGGGGGAGACCCAGTACTTC.

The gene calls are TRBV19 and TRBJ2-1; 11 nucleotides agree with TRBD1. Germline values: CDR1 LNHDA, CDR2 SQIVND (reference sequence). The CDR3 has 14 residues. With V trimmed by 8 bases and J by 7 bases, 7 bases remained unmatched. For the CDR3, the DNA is TGTGCCAGTTGGGATGGGACAGGGGGGAATGAGCAGTTCTTC. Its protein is CASWDGTGGNEQFF.

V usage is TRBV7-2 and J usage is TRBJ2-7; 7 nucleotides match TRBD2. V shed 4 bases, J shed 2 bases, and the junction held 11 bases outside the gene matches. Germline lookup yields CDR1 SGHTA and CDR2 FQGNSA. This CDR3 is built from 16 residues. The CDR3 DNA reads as TGTGCCAGCAGCTCCTCCGGAAGCGGGAATCCCTACGAGCAGTACTTC. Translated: CASSSSGSGNPYEQYF.

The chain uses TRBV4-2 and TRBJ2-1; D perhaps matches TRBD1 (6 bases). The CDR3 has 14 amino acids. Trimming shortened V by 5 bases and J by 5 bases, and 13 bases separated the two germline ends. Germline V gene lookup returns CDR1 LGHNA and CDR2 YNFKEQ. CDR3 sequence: CASSRQGGDNEQFF. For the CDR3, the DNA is TGTGCCAGCAGCAGACAAGGGGGTGACAATGAGCAGTTCTTC.

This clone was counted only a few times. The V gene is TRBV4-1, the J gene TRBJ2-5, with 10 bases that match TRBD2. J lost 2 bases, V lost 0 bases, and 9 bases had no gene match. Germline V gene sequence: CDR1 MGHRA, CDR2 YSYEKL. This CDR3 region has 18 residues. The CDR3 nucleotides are TGCGCCAGCAGCCAAGATCGAAATAGCGGGAGGACTCAAGAGACCCAGTACTTC. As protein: CASSQDRNSGRTQETQYF.

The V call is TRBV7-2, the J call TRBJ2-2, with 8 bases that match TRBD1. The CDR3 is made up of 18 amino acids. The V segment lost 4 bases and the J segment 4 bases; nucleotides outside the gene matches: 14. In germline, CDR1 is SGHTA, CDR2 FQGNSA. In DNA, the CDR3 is TGTGCCAGCAGCTCCTTCGGACAGGGTAGATCCCCCACCGGGGAGCTGTTTTTT. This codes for CASSSFGQGRSPTGELFF. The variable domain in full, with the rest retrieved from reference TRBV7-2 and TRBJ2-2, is GAGVSQSPSNKVTEKGKDVELRCDPISGHTALYWYRQSLGQGLEFLIYFQGNSAPDKSGLPSDRFSAERTGGSVSTLTIQRTQQEDSAVYLCASSSFGQGRSPTGELFFGEGSRLTVL.